This T cell receptor (beta chain) was obtained from a study of PD-L1 blockade in urothelial cancer. Looking at the study overall: Of 29 to 30 patients, twenty-five were males with bladder-origin urothelial cancer.

Sample contribution per patient ranged from 1 to 8, covering pretreatment and on-treatment. Libraries were prepared by immunoSEQ multiplex PCR; TCRdb keeps only in-frame clonotypes and omits some of them. The sample lists under 40,000 clones, more than 85% occurring once. V lost 3 bases and J lost 1; bases outside the gene matches: 2. This CDR3 is 15 amino acids long. Germline V lookup: CDR1 LNHDA, CDR2 SQIVND (reference sequence). The source material was PBMCs, sampled around atezolizumab (anti-PD-L1) treatment. The chain is built from TRBV19 and TRBJ2-1; TRBD1 matches 8 bases. This TCR was recovered from a man aged 60 to 75 with urothelial cancer. The CDR3 here is CASSITGGSYNEQFF. In nucleotides, the CDR3 is TGTGCCAGTAGTATCACAGGGGGATCCTACAATGAGCAGTTCTTC.